The sequence of this TCR beta chain was determined in a study of T cell repertoires in ileal Crohn's disease. Study details: At postoperative colonoscopy, neoterminal ileum biopsies were taken as M6. Study-level points and caveats: Clonality above 26.8% at surgery always came with endoscopic recurrence.

CDR1 is LGHNA and CDR2 is YNFKEQ in the germline V gene. CDR3 length: 17 residues. The J segment lost 1 base and the V segment lost 3 bases, leaving 7 bases of the junction unmatched. Time point of the sample: neoterminal ileum biopsy at postoperative endoscopy, about 6 months after surgery. Patients were adults with ileal or ileocolonic Crohn's disease needing resection. Per sample, roughly 500 nanograms of biopsy DNA were TCRB immunosequenced. Data came from immunoSEQ multiplex PCR; TCRdb stores just in-frame clones and leaves some out. This table holds about 10,000 clones, around four fifths found once. As for this clone: Antigen unknown.

The specimen was ileal tissue. The clonotype was recovered from an adult with Crohn's disease. The rearrangement links TRBV4-2 to TRBJ2-3; 10 positions agree with TRBD2. For the CDR3, the DNA is TGTGCCAGCAGCCACAGACAAGGGACTAGCGGCACAGATACGCAGTATTTT. This gives the protein CASSHRQGTSGTDTQYF.